This record looks at one TCR beta chain sequence and its context. Its target is unknown. TCRdb's table, derived via immunoSEQ multiplex PCR, lists solely in-frame clones and lacks some. Of roughly 51,000 clones in the sample, 65% to 90% were seen once. Trimming cost V 2 bases and J 7 bases; bases outside gene matches: 10. CDR1 is GTSNPN, CDR2 SVGIG, per germline (reference sequence). This CDR3 comprises 16 residues. This sample stems from a study of glioma-infiltrating T cells after dendritic cell vaccination. The study, taken as a whole, reports: Only a small number of patients had complete blood and tumor samples.

Sequences were derived from blood, sampled before dendritic cell vaccination. The receptor comes from a human donor with glioblastoma. The genes are TRBV30 and TRBJ2-1; 11 bases are a match to TRBD1. The CDR3 sequence: CAWSQSRDRGKNEQFF. The CDR3, as DNA: TGTGCCTGGAGTCAATCCCGGGACAGGGGGAAGAATGAGCAGTTCTTC.